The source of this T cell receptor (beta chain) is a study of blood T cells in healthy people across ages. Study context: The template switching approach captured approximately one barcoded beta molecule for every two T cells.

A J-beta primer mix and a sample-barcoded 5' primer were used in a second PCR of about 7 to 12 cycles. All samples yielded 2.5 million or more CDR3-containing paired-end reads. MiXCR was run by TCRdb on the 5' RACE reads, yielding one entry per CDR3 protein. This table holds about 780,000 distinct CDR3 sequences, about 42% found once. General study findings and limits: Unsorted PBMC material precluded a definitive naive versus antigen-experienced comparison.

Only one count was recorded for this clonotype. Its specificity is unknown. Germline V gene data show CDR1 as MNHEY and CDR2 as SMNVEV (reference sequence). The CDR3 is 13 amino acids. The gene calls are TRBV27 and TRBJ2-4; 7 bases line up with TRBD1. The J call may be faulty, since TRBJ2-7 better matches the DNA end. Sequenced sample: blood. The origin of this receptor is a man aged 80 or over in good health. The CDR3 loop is CASGEGGLYEQYF. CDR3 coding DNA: TGTGCCAGCGGAGAAGGGGGCTTGTACGAGCAGTACTTC.